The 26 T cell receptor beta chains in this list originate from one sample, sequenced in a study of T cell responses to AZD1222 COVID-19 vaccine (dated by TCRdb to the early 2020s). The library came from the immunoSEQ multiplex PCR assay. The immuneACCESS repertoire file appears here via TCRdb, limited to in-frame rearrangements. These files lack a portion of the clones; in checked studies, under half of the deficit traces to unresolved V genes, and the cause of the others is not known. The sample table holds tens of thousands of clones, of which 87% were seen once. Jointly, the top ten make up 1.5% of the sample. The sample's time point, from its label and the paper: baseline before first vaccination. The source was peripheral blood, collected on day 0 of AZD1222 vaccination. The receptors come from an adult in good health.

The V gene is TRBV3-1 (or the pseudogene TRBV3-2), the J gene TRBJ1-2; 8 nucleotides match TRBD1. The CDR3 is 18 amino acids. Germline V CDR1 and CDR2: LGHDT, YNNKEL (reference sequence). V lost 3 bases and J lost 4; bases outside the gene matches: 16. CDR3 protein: CASSHFGQGLRSSYGYTF. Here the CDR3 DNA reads TGTGCCAGCAGCCATTTCGGACAGGGTCTCCGCTCTAGCTATGGCTACACCTTC.

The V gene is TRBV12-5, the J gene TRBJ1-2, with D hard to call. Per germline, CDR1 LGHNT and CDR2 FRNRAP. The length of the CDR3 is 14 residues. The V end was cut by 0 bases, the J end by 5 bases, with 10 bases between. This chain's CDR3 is CASGLVPDAYGYTF. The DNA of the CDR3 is TGTGCTAGTGGTTTGGTACCAGACGCATATGGCTACACCTTC.

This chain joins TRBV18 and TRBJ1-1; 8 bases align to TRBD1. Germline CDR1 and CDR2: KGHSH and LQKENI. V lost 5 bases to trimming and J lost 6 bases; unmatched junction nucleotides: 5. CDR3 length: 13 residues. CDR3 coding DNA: TGTGCCAGCTCATCGACAGGGGAGTCTGAAGCTTTCTTT. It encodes CASSSTGESEAFF.

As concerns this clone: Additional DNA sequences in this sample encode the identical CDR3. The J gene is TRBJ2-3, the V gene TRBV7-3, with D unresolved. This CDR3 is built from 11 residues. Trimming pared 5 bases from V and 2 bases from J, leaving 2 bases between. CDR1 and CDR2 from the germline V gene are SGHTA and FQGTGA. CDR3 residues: CASSLTDTQYF. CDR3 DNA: TGTGCCAGCAGCCTCACAGATACGCAGTATTTT.

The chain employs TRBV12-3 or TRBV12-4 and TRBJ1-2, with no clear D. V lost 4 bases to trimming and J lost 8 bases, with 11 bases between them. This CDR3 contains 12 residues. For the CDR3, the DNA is TGTGCCAGCAGTTACTTGCTGAGGGGCTACACCTTC. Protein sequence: CASSYLLRGYTF.

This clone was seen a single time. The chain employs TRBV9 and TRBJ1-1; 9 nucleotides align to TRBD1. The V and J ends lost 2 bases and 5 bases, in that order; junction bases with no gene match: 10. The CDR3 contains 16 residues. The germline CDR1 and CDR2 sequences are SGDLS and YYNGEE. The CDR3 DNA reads TGTGCCAGCAGCGTCACAGGGGGCGCGTTCTTGACTGAAGCTTTCTTT. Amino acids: CASSVTGGAFLTEAFF.

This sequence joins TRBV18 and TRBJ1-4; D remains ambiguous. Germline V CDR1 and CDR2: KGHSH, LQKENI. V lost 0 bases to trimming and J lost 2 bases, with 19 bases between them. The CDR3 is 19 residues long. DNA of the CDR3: TGTGCCAGCTCACCACCGTCCAGTCAGCTAAGACTCACTAATGAAAAACTGTTTTTT. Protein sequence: CASSPPSSQLRLTNEKLFF.

CDR3 sequence (DNA): TGTGCCACCCGGGGGGAGGGCCGGGATGAGACCCAGTACTTC. Its protein is CATRGEGRDETQYF. The J gene is TRBJ2-5, the V gene TRBV6-5; 7 bases are shared with TRBD2. With 10 bases clipped from V and 5 bases from J, the junction kept 13 bases outside the gene matches. Germline values: CDR1 MNHEY, CDR2 SVGAGI. The CDR3 contains 14 residues.

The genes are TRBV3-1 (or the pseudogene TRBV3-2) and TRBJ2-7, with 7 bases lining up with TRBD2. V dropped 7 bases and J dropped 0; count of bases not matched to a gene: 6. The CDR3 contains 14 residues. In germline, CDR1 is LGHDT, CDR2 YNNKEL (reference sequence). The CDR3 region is CASTLGLGSYEQYF. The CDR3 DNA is TGTGCCAGCACCCTCGGACTAGGCTCCTACGAGCAGTACTTC.

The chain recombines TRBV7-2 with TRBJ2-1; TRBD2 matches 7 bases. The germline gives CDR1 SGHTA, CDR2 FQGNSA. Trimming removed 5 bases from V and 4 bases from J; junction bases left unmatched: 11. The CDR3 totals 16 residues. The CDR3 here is CASSLHAGTNYNEQFF. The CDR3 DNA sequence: TGTGCCAGCAGCCTCCACGCCGGGACTAATTACAATGAGCAGTTCTTC. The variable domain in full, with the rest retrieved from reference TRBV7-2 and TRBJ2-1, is GAGVSQSPSNKVTEKGKDVELRCDPISGHTALYWYRQSLGQGLEFLIYFQGNSAPDKSGLPSDRFSAERTGGSVSTLTIQRTQQEDSAVYLCASSLHAGTNYNEQFFGPGTRLTVL.

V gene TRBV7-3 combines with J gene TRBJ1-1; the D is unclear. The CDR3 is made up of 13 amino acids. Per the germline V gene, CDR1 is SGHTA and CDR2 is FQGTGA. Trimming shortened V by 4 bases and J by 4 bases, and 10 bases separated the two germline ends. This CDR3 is CASSSDGGTEAFF. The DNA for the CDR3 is TGTGCCAGCAGCTCCGATGGAGGCACTGAAGCTTTCTTT.

CDR3 region: CATSRNRGNEQFF. The CDR3 coding sequence is TGTGCCACCAGCAGGAACAGGGGGAATGAGCAGTTCTTC. The chain carries TRBV15 and TRBJ2-1, with TRBD1 matching over 8 bases. CDR1 is LNHNV and CDR2 is YYDKDF in the germline V gene (reference sequence). The CDR3 loop spans 13 amino acids. The trim removed 3 bases at V and 7 bases at J, leaving 2 bases unmatched.

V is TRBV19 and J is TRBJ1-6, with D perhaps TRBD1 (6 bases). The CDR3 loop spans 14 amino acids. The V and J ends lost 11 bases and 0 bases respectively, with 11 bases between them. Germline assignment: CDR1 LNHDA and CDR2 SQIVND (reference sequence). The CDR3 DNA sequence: TGTGCCGGACAGTCCAGCTCCTATAATTCACCCCTCCACTTT. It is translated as CAGQSSSYNSPLHF.

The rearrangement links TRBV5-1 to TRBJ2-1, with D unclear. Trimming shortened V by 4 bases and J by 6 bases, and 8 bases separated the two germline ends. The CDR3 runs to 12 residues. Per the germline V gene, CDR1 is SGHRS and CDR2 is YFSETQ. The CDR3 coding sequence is TGCGCCAGCAGCCGTGCATTCAATGAGCAGTTCTTC. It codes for CASSRAFNEQFF.

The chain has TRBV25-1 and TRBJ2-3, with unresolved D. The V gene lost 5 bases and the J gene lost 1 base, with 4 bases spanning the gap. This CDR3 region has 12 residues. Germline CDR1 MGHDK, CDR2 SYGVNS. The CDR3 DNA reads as TGTGCCAGCAGTCAAGGCACAGATACGCAGTATTTT. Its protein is CASSQGTDTQYF.

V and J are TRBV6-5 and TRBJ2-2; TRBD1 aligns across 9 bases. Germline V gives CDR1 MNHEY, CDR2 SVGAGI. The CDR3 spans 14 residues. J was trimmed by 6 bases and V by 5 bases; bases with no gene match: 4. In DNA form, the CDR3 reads TGTGCCAGCAGTCCGGACAGGGGCGCCGGGGAGCTGTTTTTT. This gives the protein CASSPDRGAGELFF.

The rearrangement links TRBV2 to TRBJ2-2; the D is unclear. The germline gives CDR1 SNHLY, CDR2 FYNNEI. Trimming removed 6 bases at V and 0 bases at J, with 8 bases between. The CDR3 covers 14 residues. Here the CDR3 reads CASRRQPNTGELFF. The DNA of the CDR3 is TGTGCCAGCAGAAGGCAACCGAACACCGGGGAGCTGTTTTTT.

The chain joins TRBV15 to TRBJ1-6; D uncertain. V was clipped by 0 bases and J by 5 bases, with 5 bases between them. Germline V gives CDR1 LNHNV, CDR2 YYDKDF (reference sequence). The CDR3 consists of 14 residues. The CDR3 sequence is CATSRDLNNSPLHF. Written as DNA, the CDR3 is TGTGCCACCAGCAGAGATCTTAATAATTCACCCCTCCACTTT.

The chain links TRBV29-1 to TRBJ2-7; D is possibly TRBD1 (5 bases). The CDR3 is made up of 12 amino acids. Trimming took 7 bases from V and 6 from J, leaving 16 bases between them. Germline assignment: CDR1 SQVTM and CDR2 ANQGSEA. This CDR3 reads CSARVKGREQYF. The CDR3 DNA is TGCAGCGCCAGGGTGAAGGGCCGCGAGCAGTACTTC.

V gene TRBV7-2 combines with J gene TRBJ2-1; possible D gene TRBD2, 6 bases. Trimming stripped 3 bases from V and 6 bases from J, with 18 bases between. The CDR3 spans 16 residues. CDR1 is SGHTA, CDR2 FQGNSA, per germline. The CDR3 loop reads CASSFTRSGVGNEQFF. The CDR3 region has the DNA TGTGCCAGCAGCTTCACACGTTCGGGAGTCGGCAATGAGCAGTTCTTC.

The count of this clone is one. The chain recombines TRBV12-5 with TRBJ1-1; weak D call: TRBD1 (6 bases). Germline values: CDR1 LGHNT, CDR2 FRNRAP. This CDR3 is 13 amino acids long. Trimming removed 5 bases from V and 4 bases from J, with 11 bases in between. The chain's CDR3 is CASGRIRGTEAFF. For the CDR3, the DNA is TGTGCTAGTGGTAGAATCAGGGGCACTGAAGCTTTCTTT.

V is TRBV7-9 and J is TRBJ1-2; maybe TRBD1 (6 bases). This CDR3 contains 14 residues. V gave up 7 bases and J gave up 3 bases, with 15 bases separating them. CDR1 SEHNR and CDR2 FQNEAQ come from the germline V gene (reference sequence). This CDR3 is CASIASEGDYGYTF. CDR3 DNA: TGTGCCAGCATCGCTTCGGAGGGGGACTATGGCTACACCTTC.

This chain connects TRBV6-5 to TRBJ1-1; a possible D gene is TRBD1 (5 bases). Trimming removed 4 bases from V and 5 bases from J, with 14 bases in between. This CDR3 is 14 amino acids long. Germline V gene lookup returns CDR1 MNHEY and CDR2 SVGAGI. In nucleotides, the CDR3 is TGTGCCAGCAGTTGGGTGGGGGGGAGAACTGAAGCTTTCTTT. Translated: CASSWVGGRTEAFF.

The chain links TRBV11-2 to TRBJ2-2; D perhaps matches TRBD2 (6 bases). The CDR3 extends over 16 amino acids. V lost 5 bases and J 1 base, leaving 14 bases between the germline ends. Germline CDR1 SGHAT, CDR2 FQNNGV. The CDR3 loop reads CASSPRGLQNTGELFF. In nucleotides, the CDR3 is TGTGCCAGCAGCCCAAGGGGACTTCAGAACACCGGGGAGCTGTTTTTT.

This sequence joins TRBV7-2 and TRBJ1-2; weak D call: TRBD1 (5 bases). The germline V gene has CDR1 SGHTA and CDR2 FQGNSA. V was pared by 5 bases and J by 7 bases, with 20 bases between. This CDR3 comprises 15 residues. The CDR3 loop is CASSRGEGRYSGYTF. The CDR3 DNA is TGTGCCAGCAGCCGGGGGGAGGGGCGATATTCTGGCTACACCTTC.

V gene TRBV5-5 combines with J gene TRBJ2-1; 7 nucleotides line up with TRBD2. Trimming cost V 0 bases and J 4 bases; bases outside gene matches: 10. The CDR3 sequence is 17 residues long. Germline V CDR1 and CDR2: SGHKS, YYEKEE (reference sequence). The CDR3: CASSLEYGGGIYNEQFF. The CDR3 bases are TGTGCCAGCAGCTTGGAATACGGGGGAGGGATATACAATGAGCAGTTCTTC.